Below, 26 T cell receptor beta chains from the same sample are listed, as sequenced in a study of T cell responses to AZD1222 COVID-19 vaccine. The repertoire was sequenced with immunoSEQ multiplex PCR; TCRdb's copy has only in-frame clones and lacks some. The profile shows tens of thousands of clones, around 87% of them singletons. The sequenced sample was peripheral blood, obtained on day 0 of AZD1222 vaccination. Receptors were obtained from an adult in good health.

V usage is TRBV4-1 and J usage is TRBJ2-5; perhaps TRBD2 as D (5 bases). V was clipped by 0 bases and J by 4 bases, with 15 bases between them. The CDR3 has 16 residues. Per the germline V gene, CDR1 is MGHRA and CDR2 is YSYEKL. Written as DNA, the CDR3 is TGCGCCAGCAGCCAAGACCGAGCGGCGGCCCTAGAGACCCAGTACTTC. This gives the protein CASSQDRAAALETQYF.

This clone was seen only once. The J gene is TRBJ2-1, the V gene TRBV6-2 or TRBV6-3; D call uncertain. This CDR3 region has 14 residues. Germline-derived CDR1 and CDR2 are MNHEY and SVGEGT. Trimming removed 2 bases from V and 5 bases from J, with 10 bases in between. Here the CDR3 DNA reads TGTGCCAGCAGTTACGACCTAGGAGACAATGAGCAGTTCTTC. The encoded protein is CASSYDLGDNEQFF.

The V call is TRBV28, the J call TRBJ2-1, with TRBD2 as a possible D gene (6 bases). This CDR3 has 17 residues. V was trimmed by 5 bases and J by 5 bases, leaving 22 bases between them. Per germline, CDR1 MDHEN and CDR2 SYDVKM. The CDR3 sequence is CASSPITSTRWDNEQFF. For the CDR3, the DNA is TGTGCCAGCAGTCCGATTACTAGCACCCGATGGGACAATGAGCAGTTCTTC.

The chain has TRBV19 and TRBJ1-5; D is possibly TRBD1 (5 bases). The CDR3 length is 16 residues. CDR1 is LNHDA, CDR2 SQIVND, per germline (reference sequence). Trimming took 7 bases from V and 8 from J, leaving 24 bases between them. CDR3 nucleotide sequence: TGTGCCAGTAAGAGGAGACAGAACCAAATATCGAAGCCCCAGCATTTT. Encoded protein: CASKRRQNQISKPQHF.

The chain joins TRBV5-8 to TRBJ1-5; D gene ambiguous. Germline-derived CDR1 and CDR2 are SGHTS and YDEGEE. Trimming pared 5 bases from V and 4 bases from J, leaving 10 bases between. The CDR3 covers 13 residues. The CDR3 nucleotides are TGTGCCAGCAGTCGCTTGCAAAATCAGCCCCAGCATTTT. Protein: CASSRLQNQPQHF.

This chain uses TRBV10-3 with TRBJ2-2; 8 bases match TRBD1. The germline gives CDR1 ENHRY, CDR2 SYGVKD. With 7 bases clipped from V and 2 bases from J, the junction kept 15 bases outside the gene matches. The CDR3 has 18 residues. This CDR3 reads CAITGTGSRSLNTGELFF. CDR3 DNA sequence: TGTGCCATCACTGGGACAGGCTCCCGGAGCCTAAACACCGGGGAGCTGTTTTTT.

The chain has TRBV16 and TRBJ1-3; weak D call: TRBD1 (5 bases). The germline CDR1 and CDR2 sequences are KGHSY and FQNENV. The CDR3 is 15 amino acids. V lost 7 bases and J 4 bases, leaving 17 bases between the germline ends. Here the CDR3 DNA reads TGTGCCAGCAACCCTTATAGGACACCAGGAAACACCATATATTTT. Protein sequence: CASNPYRTPGNTIYF.

V usage is TRBV11-2 and J usage is TRBJ1-2; 10 nucleotides match TRBD1. From germline, CDR1 is SGHAT and CDR2 FQNNGV. V lost 10 bases, J lost 5 bases, and 4 bases stayed unmatched. The CDR3 spans 12 residues. The CDR3 is CANSDRGYGYTF. For the CDR3, the DNA is TGTGCCAACTCGGACAGGGGGTATGGCTACACCTTC.

The rearrangement uses TRBV5-4 and TRBJ1-2; unclear D gene. V lost 0 bases and J lost 4, with 16 bases in between. CDR3 length: 16 amino acids. Looked up from germline, CDR1 is SGHNT and CDR2 is YYREEE (reference sequence). For the CDR3, the DNA is TGTGCCAGCAGCTTGGCCGGCGCCAGTCAGCCCTATGGCTACACCTTC. It translates to CASSLAGASQPYGYTF.

This chain joins TRBV7-2 and TRBJ1-1; D is undetermined. V lost 2 bases and J lost 8, with 18 bases in between. Germline loops: CDR1 SGHTA, CDR2 FQGNSA. The CDR3 length is 15 residues. The CDR3, as DNA: TGTGCCAGCAGCTTATCGACAACCGCAAAAGGCGAAGCTTTCTTT. It is translated as CASSLSTTAKGEAFF.

V gene TRBV4-3 combines with J gene TRBJ2-3; the D is unclear. The CDR3 contains 13 residues. V was shortened by 0 bases and J by 6 bases, with 7 bases between the two germline ends. Looked up from germline, CDR1 is LGHNA and CDR2 is YSLEER. CDR3 nucleotides: TGCGCCAGCAGCCAAGATCCGGATGATACGCAGTATTTT. It translates to CASSQDPDDTQYF.

The V and J genes are TRBV6-2 or TRBV6-3 and TRBJ2-1; 9 nucleotides match TRBD2. The trim removed 6 bases at V and 1 base at J, leaving 13 bases unmatched. Germline V gene sequence: CDR1 MNHEY, CDR2 SVGEGT. The length of the CDR3 is 18 residues. DNA for the CDR3: TGTGCCAGCAGCCCTACCGGACTAGCGTTCAGATCCTACAATGAGCAGTTCTTC. Amino acid sequence: CASSPTGLAFRSYNEQFF.

This chain joins TRBV20-1 and TRBJ2-7; unclear D gene. V lost 3 bases, J lost 3 bases, and 6 bases lay in between. CDR3 length equals 11 residues. The germline CDR1 and CDR2 sequences are DFQATT and SNEGSKA (reference sequence). The CDR3 coding sequence is TGCAGTGCTAGTGAAAACTACGAGCAGTACTTC. Translated, it gives CSASENYEQYF.

The chain uses TRBV6-4 and TRBJ2-1; unclear D gene. V was clipped by 0 bases and J by 8 bases, with 8 bases between them. Germline CDR1 and CDR2: MRHNA and SNTAGT. CDR3 length: 13 residues. CDR3 DNA: TGTGCCAGCAGTGACTCAGGGAAGCATGAGCAGTTCTTC. It specifies CASSDSGKHEQFF.

This clone was observed once. V is TRBV6-5 and J is TRBJ1-5; the D gene is possibly TRBD1 (5 bases). V lost 10 bases to trimming and J lost 7 bases, with 14 bases between them. CDR3 length: 12 residues. CDR1 and CDR2 from the germline V gene are MNHEY and SVGAGI. The CDR3 protein is CATNSGLQPQHF. The CDR3 DNA follows: TGTGCCACCAATTCGGGGCTCCAGCCCCAGCATTTT.

The chain recombines TRBV2 with TRBJ1-2, with 10 bases that match TRBD1. This CDR3 is 14 amino acids long. Germline V gene lookup returns CDR1 SNHLY and CDR2 FYNNEI. J gave up 4 bases and V 6 bases, and 5 bases lay outside the gene matches. The CDR3: CASRTGGAGYGYTF. CDR3 sequence (DNA): TGTGCCAGCAGGACAGGGGGCGCGGGCTATGGCTACACCTTC.

J is TRBJ1-5 and V is TRBV28, with D maybe TRBD1 (5 bases). V dropped 6 bases and J dropped 3 bases, with 9 bases sitting between them. CDR3 size: 13 residues. Germline V lookup: CDR1 MDHEN, CDR2 SYDVKM. CDR3 nucleotide sequence: TGTGCCAGCAGAGAGGGACCCAATCAGCCCCAGCATTTT. The encoded protein is CASREGPNQPQHF.

The chain links TRBV30 to TRBJ1-4, with 8 nucleotides matching TRBD1. Germline V gene sequence: CDR1 GTSNPN, CDR2 SVGIG (reference sequence). There are 13 residues in the CDR3. Unmatched junction bases numbered 12, after V lost 3 bases and J lost 15 bases. CDR3: CAWRGQGLFNLFF. Written as DNA, the CDR3 is TGTGCCTGGAGAGGACAGGGACTTTTCAATTTGTTTTTT.

This chain connects TRBV5-6 to TRBJ2-2; D might be TRBD2 (5 bases). With 2 bases removed from V and 9 bases from J, the gap between germline ends came to 17 bases. This CDR3 comprises 15 residues. CDR1 is SGHDT and CDR2 is YYEEEE in the germline V gene. The CDR3 here is CASSFFSSGYRELFF. Here the CDR3 DNA reads TGTGCCAGCAGCTTTTTTAGTTCGGGGTACCGGGAGCTGTTTTTT.

V gene TRBV5-1 combines with J gene TRBJ2-1, with no clear D. Per germline, CDR1 SGHRS and CDR2 YFSETQ. CDR3 length: 15 residues. Trimming removed 2 bases at V and 0 bases at J, with 9 bases between. The CDR3 region has the DNA TGCGCCAGCAGCTTCGGTTGGGGCTCCTACAATGAGCAGTTCTTC. It specifies CASSFGWGSYNEQFF.

The J gene is TRBJ2-7, the V gene TRBV10-3, with a weak D call TRBD1 (6 bases). In germline, CDR1 is ENHRY, CDR2 SYGVKD. V gave up 4 bases and J gave up 2 bases, with 15 bases separating them. This CDR3 has 15 residues. The CDR3 region has the DNA TGTGCCATCAGTGGGCCTCAGGCAGGGGCCTACGAGCAGTACTTC. Encoded protein: CAISGPQAGAYEQYF.

The CDR3 DNA reads as TGTGCCAGCACCCTTGTAGGGGAGTTAATGAACACTGAAGCTTTCTTT. Residues: CASTLVGELMNTEAFF. The chain couples TRBV28 to TRBJ1-1, with D maybe TRBD1 (5 bases). Germline values: CDR1 MDHEN, CDR2 SYDVKM. The ends were cut back, 7 bases at V and 0 bases at J, with 18 bases in the middle. The CDR3 spans 16 residues.

Comment on this clone: The DNA is omitted, as the CDR3 cannot be located on it reliably, and the CDR3 follows TCRdb's listing. This chain links TRBV9 with TRBJ1-2. Germline CDR1 reads SGDLS; CDR2 reads YYNGEE. The CDR3 is made up of 14 amino acids, end residues included. The CDR3 region is CASSVAWGTHGHTF.

V and J are TRBV18 and TRBJ2-2; the match to TRBD2 covers 9 bases. The trim removed 2 bases at V and 0 bases at J, leaving 7 bases unmatched. The CDR3 is 18 amino acids. Looked up from germline, CDR1 is KGHSH and CDR2 is LQKENI. CDR3 residues: CASSPFSSGMANTGELFF. In DNA form, the CDR3 reads TGTGCCAGCTCACCATTTTCTAGCGGGATGGCGAACACCGGGGAGCTGTTTTTT.

The CDR3 region has the DNA TGTGCCTGGAGTAGCCGGGACAGGGATAATTCACCCCTCCACTTT. It codes for CAWSSRDRDNSPLHF. The chain has TRBV30 and TRBJ1-6; 9 nucleotides agree with TRBD1. V gave up 2 bases and J gave up 5 bases; unmatched junction bases: 4. This CDR3 has 15 amino acids. Germline V gives CDR1 GTSNPN, CDR2 SVGIG (reference sequence).

The V call is TRBV5-6, the J call TRBJ2-1, with 8 bases lining up with TRBD2. The CDR3 sequence is 13 residues long. In germline, CDR1 is SGHDT, CDR2 YYEEEE. The V segment lost 1 base and the J segment 12 bases; nucleotides outside the gene matches: 6. Written as DNA, the CDR3 is TGTGCCAGCAGCTTGTTTCGGGAGGGGAGGCAGTTCTTC. Translating it yields CASSLFREGRQFF. The full variable domain, in which reference TRBV5-6 and TRBJ2-1 provide the parts outside the CDR3, is DAGVTQSPTHLIKTRGQQVTLRCSPKSGHDTVSWYQQALGQGPQFIFQYYEEEERQRGNFPDRFSGHQFPNYSSELNVNALLLGDSALYLCASSLFREGRQFFGPGTRLTVL.